These T cell receptor beta chains were read from a single sample in a study of vaccination and CD4 T cells after COVID-19. TCRdb re-called the PCR reads through MiXCR, storing one row per CDR3 protein. Among around 19,000 distinct CDR3 sequences listed, roughly 43% were seen once. Antigen specificity for these receptors is unknown. The input for sequencing was CD4+ T cells from blood, cultured in vitro, taken before SARS-CoV-2 vaccination. The receptors derive from a human donor who had recovered from COVID-19. Both conserved end residues are part of each CDR3. The order of the fields is clone size, V gene, J gene, D gene, CDR3 protein, CDR3 DNA. The D gene is left open where the match is weak. For some rows the clone size is stated as once, few or many, or as a class when expanded; others skip it.

>-|TRBV7-9|TRBJ2-1|TRBD2
CASSWLAGGEQFF
TGTGCCAGCAGCTGGCTAGCGGGAGGTGAGCAGTTCTTC
>-|TRBV6-5|TRBJ2-2|TRBD1
CASSYLQGVPGELFF
TGTGCCAGCAGTTACTTACAGGGGGTGCCCGGGGAGCTGTTTTTT
>few|TRBV20-1|TRBJ1-1|-
CSATFAGYNTEAFF
TGCAGTGCTACCTTCGCCGGATACAACACTGAAGCTTTCTTT
>-|TRBV28|TRBJ1-1|-
CASSLMGGSTEAFF
TGTGCCAGCAGTTTAATGGGTGGGAGTACTGAAGCTTTCTTT
>-|TRBV7-7|TRBJ2-5|TRBD2
CASSLYSGSQETQYF
TGTGCCAGCAGCCTCTATAGCGGGAGTCAAGAGACCCAGTACTTC
>-|TRBV14|TRBJ2-2|-
CASSPRGTGELFF
TGTGCCAGCAGCCCCAGGGGTACCGGGGAGCTGTTTTTT
>-|TRBV6-1|TRBJ2-7|TRBD2
CASMWTSGGSLPYEQYF
TGTGCCAGCATGTGGACTAGCGGGGGGTCCTTACCCTACGAGCAGTACTTC
>few|TRBV28|TRBJ1-1|-
CASSLLAKRTEAFF
TGTGCCAGCAGTTTACTAGCTAAGCGTACTGAAGCTTTCTTT
>few|TRBV19|TRBJ1-2|TRBD1
CASSQQGPHYGYTF
TGTGCCAGTAGTCAACAGGGGCCTCACTATGGCTACACCTTC
>-|TRBV11-2|TRBJ2-7|-
CASSLDPGTVYEQYF
TGTGCCAGCAGCTTAGATCCGGGAACCGTCTACGAGCAGTACTTC
>few|TRBV6-1|TRBJ2-3|TRBD2
CASSNPGGATDTQYF
TGTGCCAGCAGTAATCCGGGGGGGGCCACAGATACGCAGTATTTT
>few|TRBV6-1|TRBJ1-1|-
CASTDPLVNTEAFF
TGTGCCAGCACCGACCCACTTGTGAACACTGAAGCTTTCTTT
>-|TRBV6-2/TRBV6-3|TRBJ1-1|TRBD1
CASSYTGQGNTEAFF
TGTGCCAGCAGTTACACCGGACAGGGGAACACTGAAGCTTTCTTT
>-|TRBV5-1|TRBJ2-7|-
CASSDQVTYEQYF
TGCGCCAGCAGCGACCAGGTCACCTACGAGCAGTACTTC
>-|TRBV10-3|TRBJ1-1|-
CAISAQGIPEAFF
TGTGCCATCTCTGCACAGGGTATCCCTGAAGCTTTCTTT
>-|TRBV2|TRBJ2-2|TRBD1
CASRVDRGRTGELFF
TGTGCCAGCAGGGTGGACAGGGGGCGGACCGGGGAGCTGTTTTTT
>-|TRBV7-9|TRBJ2-7|-
CASSRSGYYGQYF
TGTGCCAGCAGCCGTTCCGGCTACTACGGGCAGTACTTC
>few|TRBV5-5|TRBJ2-4|TRBD1
CASSPGQGGNIQYF
TGTGCCAGCAGCCCGGGACAGGGAGGAAACATTCAGTACTTC
>-|TRBV28|TRBJ1-1|TRBD1
CASSLQGMNAFF
TGTGCCAGCAGCCTACAGGGGATGAACGCTTTCTTT
>-|TRBV7-9|TRBJ1-3|-
CASSLATEAGNTIYF
TGTGCCAGCAGCTTAGCGACAGAGGCTGGAAACACCATATATTTT
>-|TRBV19|TRBJ2-3|-
CASSLYRVDTDTQYF
TGTGCCAGTAGTCTTTACAGGGTCGACACAGATACGCAGTATTTT
>-|TRBV7-8|TRBJ2-7|-
CASSLPLGGQYF
TGTGCCAGCAGCTTACCCCTCGGGGGGCAGTACTTC
>-|TRBV6-2/TRBV6-3|TRBJ1-2|TRBD1
CASSGTGAWNYGYTF
TGTGCCAGCAGTGGGACAGGGGCCTGGAACTATGGCTACACCTTC
>-|TRBV6-1|TRBJ1-2|-
CASSPGSRGYTF
TGTGCCAGCAGTCCCGGGAGCCGTGGCTACACCTTC
>few|TRBV27|TRBJ1-6|TRBD1
CASSPTGTGDAVVGHNSPLHF
TGTGCCAGCAGTCCGACCGGGACAGGGGACGCGGTGGTCGGACATAATTCACCCCTCCACTTT
>few|TRBV20-1|TRBJ1-2|-
CSAPTGYDYGYTF
TGCAGTGCCCCGACAGGATACGACTATGGCTACACCTTC
>few|TRBV6-1|TRBJ2-2|TRBD1
CASSTQGVTGELFF
TGTGCCAGCAGTACACAGGGGGTCACCGGGGAGCTGTTTTTT
>few|TRBV19|TRBJ2-3|TRBD2
CASSRFELAGGGSSTDTQYF
TGTGCCAGTAGTAGATTCGAACTAGCGGGAGGGGGTTCCAGCACAGATACGCAGTATTTT
>-|TRBV2|TRBJ1-5|-
CASGVGDSNQPQHF
TGTGCCAGCGGCGTGGGGGACAGCAATCAGCCCCAGCATTTT
>few|TRBV27|TRBJ2-3|TRBD2
CASSLSSLAGGSDTQYF
TGTGCCAGCAGTTTATCCTCACTAGCGGGGGGTTCAGATACGCAGTATTTT
>-|TRBV11-2|TRBJ2-1|TRBD2
CASSTGLAGDSYNEQFF
TGTGCCAGCAGCACTGGACTAGCGGGTGATTCCTACAATGAGCAGTTCTTC
>-|TRBV6-2/TRBV6-3|TRBJ2-7|TRBD2
CATLRGGASYEQYF
TGTGCCACCCTGCGGGGGGGCGCCTCCTACGAGCAGTACTTC
>-|TRBV20-1|TRBJ1-2|TRBD1
CSAQQGNTNYGYTF
TGCAGTGCCCAACAGGGGAACACCAACTATGGCTACACCTTC
>-|TRBV19|TRBJ2-4|-
CASSIAFGRIQYF
TGTGCCAGTAGTATCGCCTTCGGTCGCATTCAGTACTTC
>-|TRBV5-8|TRBJ2-1|TRBD1
CASSYQTGTGNNEQFF
TGTGCCAGCAGCTACCAAACCGGGACAGGGAACAATGAGCAGTTCTTC
>-|TRBV10-3|TRBJ1-5|-
CAISERDTNQPQHF
TGTGCCATCAGTGAACGGGACACCAATCAGCCCCAGCATTTT
>few|TRBV20-1|TRBJ2-3|TRBD2
CSAEPGLAGRTDTQYF
TGCAGTGCAGAACCTGGGCTAGCGGGTCGGACGGATACGCAGTATTTT
>-|TRBV27|TRBJ1-2|-
CASSLSTAGYYGYTF
TGTGCCAGCAGTTTATCCACAGCAGGGTACTATGGCTACACCTTC
>-|TRBV2|TRBJ2-2|-
CASRLTVTGELFF
TGTGCCAGCAGACTGACGGTCACCGGGGAGCTGTTTTTT
>-|TRBV28|TRBJ1-6|-
CASSLPRGNSPLHF
TGTGCCAGCAGTTTACCGAGGGGTAATTCACCCCTCCACTTT